Sequencing of this T cell receptor (beta chain) was carried out in a study of blood T cell repertoires in COVID-19. Study details: Nucleic acid was either cDNA or gDNA, and it came from T cells, B-cell-depleted T cells, or PBMCs.

In the authors' methods: Quantification of nucleated cells was approximated via reference gene primer amplification. The protocol was immunoSEQ multiplex PCR, while the TCRdb copy is restricted to in-frame clones and leaves out a portion. V and J calls plus clone size are reproduced from that table; the DNA served to infer D and trimming. The profile shows roughly 380,000 clones, about 88% of them singletons. Seattle patients were enrolled during active infection and followed longitudinally. This CDR3 region has 16 residues. Germline CDR1 and CDR2: MNHEY and SVGEGT. The trim removed 4 bases at V and 2 bases at J, leaving 2 bases unmatched.

The sequenced sample consisted of peripheral blood. This chain joins TRBV6-2 or TRBV6-3 and TRBJ2-3; TRBD2 matches 14 bases. The sequence was collected from a woman between 35 and 50 years old with COVID-19, enrolled during active disease. DNA for the CDR3: TGTGCCAGCAGTTTGGGACTAGCGGGGGCCACAGATACGCAGTATTTT. This sequence encodes CASSLGLAGATDTQYF.